Listed below are T cell receptor beta chains from one sample, sequenced in a study of cytomegalovirus exposure and HLA in healthy donors. Measured with immunoSEQ multiplex PCR; TCRdb has only the in-frame clones, and not every one. This table has some 150,000 clones, more than 70% appearing once. Material for sequencing was PBMCs. These receptors were collected from a man aged 55 to 69 in good health and CMV-seronegative. Each CDR3 is given with its conserved first and last residue. Fields, in order: CDR3 DNA, CDR3 protein, D gene, clone size, J gene, V gene. The D gene is left open where the match is weak. Only some rows state a clone size, as once, few, many or a class for expanded clones.

TGTGCCAGCAGCTCCCCGACAGGGGGCGCGTCCTACAATGAGCAGTTCTTC,CASSSPTGGASYNEQFF,TRBD1,few,TRBJ2-1,TRBV7-2
TGTGCCAGCAGCCGGACAGGAGTGAACACTGAAGCTTTCTTT,CASSRTGVNTEAFF,TRBD1,NA,TRBJ1-1,TRBV6-5
TGTGCCAGCTCACCACGACATTTAAATTCACCCCTCCACTTT,CASSPRHLNSPLHF,NA,few,TRBJ1-6,TRBV18
TGTGCCAGCTCACCTTTAACGACGGGAGATACCGGGGAGCTGTTTTTT,CASSPLTTGDTGELFF,NA,NA,TRBJ2-2,TRBV18
TGTGCCAGCAGTGATAAACCTAGCTCCTACAATGAGCAGTTCTTC,CASSDKPSSYNEQFF,NA,NA,TRBJ2-1,TRBV6-4
TGTGTCGCCTCCGGGACAGGGGGTTTACAGTACTTC,CVASGTGGLQYF,TRBD1,NA,TRBJ2-7,TRBV30
TGTGCCAGCAGCCAAGATCTTGGCTTTAACACTGAAGCTTTCTTT,CASSQDLGFNTEAFF,NA,few,TRBJ1-1,TRBV14
TGTGCCAGCAGCTTAGAACAGGGGAACACTGAAGCTTTCTTT,CASSLEQGNTEAFF,NA,NA,TRBJ1-1,TRBV7-9
TGTGCCAGCTCCCCAAGGACAGGGCGAGGGAATGAGCAGTTCTTC,CASSPRTGRGNEQFF,TRBD1,NA,TRBJ2-1,TRBV18
TGTGCCAGCAGTTTGTCGCTACCACAGAATCAGCCCCAGCATTTT,CASSLSLPQNQPQHF,NA,NA,TRBJ1-5,TRBV27
TGTGCCAGTAGTATAGATCCGTCCGGGGAGCTGTTTTTT,CASSIDPSGELFF,NA,NA,TRBJ2-2,TRBV19
TGTGCCAGCAGCTTTTACGGGAGTCATCAGCCCCAGCATTTT,CASSFYGSHQPQHF,NA,NA,TRBJ1-5,TRBV5-5
TGTGCCAGCAGCGTCGACAGTTTCTACGAGCAGTACTTC,CASSVDSFYEQYF,NA,NA,TRBJ2-7,TRBV11-2
TGCGCCAGCAGTGGGGGGGGCCTTGGCGGGACTTTC,CASSGGGLGGTF,NA,NA,TRBJ2-6,TRBV10-2
TGCGCCAGCAGCAGGGGACAGAGCCAAGAGACCCAGTACTTC,CASSRGQSQETQYF,TRBD1,NA,TRBJ2-5,TRBV5-1
TGTGCCAGCAGCCCTGAGTACAATGAGCAGTTCTTC,CASSPEYNEQFF,NA,NA,TRBJ2-1,TRBV7-8
TGTGCCAGCAGCTTGGTCGGCACAGGGGGCTCAAACATTCAGTACTTC,CASSLVGTGGSNIQYF,TRBD1,NA,TRBJ2-4,TRBV5-4
TGTGCCAGCAGCGGGGACAGTCGCACTAATGAAAAACTGTTTTTT,CASSGDSRTNEKLFF,TRBD1,NA,TRBJ1-4,TRBV2
TGTGCCAGCAGCTTAGGGCAGGGGAGTGCTCAGTTCTTC,CASSLGQGSAQFF,NA,NA,TRBJ2-1,TRBV7-9
TGTGCCACCAAAACCCTAGCGGGGGAAGGGGACATTCAGTACTTC,CATKTLAGEGDIQYF,TRBD2,NA,TRBJ2-4,TRBV25-1
TGTGCCAGCAGTTTTTCGTCTAGCGAGACAGATACGCAGTATTTT,CASSFSSSETDTQYF,NA,few,TRBJ2-3,TRBV28
TGTGCCAGCAGCTTAAGGGTCCCGGCACTAGCGGGGTGGAATGAGCAGTTCTTC,CASSLRVPALAGWNEQFF,TRBD2,few,TRBJ2-1,TRBV7-2
TGCGCCAGCAGCAGGGAGGGACAGGAGAGGAACGAGCAGTACTTC,CASSREGQERNEQYF,NA,NA,TRBJ2-7,TRBV5-1
TGTGCCAGCAGTGACGGGACTAGCGTATGGGACGAGCAGTACTTC,CASSDGTSVWDEQYF,TRBD2,NA,TRBJ2-7,TRBV25-1